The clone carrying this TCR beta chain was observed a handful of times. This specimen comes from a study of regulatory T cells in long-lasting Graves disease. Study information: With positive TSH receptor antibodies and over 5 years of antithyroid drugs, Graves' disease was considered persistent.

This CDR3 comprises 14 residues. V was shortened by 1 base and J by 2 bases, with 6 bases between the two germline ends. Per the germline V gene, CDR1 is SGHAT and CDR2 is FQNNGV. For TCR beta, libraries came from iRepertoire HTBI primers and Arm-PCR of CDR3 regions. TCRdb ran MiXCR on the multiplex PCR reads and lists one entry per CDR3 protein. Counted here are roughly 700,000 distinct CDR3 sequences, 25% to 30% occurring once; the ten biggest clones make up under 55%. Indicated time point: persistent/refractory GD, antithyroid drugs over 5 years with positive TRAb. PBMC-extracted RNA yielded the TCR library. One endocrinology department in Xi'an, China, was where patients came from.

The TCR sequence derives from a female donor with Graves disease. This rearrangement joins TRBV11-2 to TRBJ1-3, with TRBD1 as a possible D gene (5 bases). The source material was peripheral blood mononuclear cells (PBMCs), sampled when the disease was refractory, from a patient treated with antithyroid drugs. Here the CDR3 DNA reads TGTGCCAGCAGCTTAGGACAGACTGGAAACACCATATATTTT. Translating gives CASSLGQTGNTIYF.